Included here is one TCR beta chain sequence, with context. This clone was observed a handful of times. Its antigen specificity is not known. Base qualities are not provided; no much larger clone lies one nucleotide away. CDR1 SEHNR and CDR2 FQNEAQ were looked up in the germline V gene (reference sequence). The trim is 3 bases for V and 7 bases for J, with a gap of 10 bases between the germline ends. From the cysteine up to the phenylalanine, the CDR3 has a length of 13 residues. Of all the DNA, just the CDR3 is kept, 39 bases in frame from base 1. This entry belongs to a study of technical replicates of blood from several donors (dated by TCRdb to the late 2010s). The library was built by means of the immunoSEQ multiplex PCR assay. The immuneACCESS repertoire file appears here via TCRdb, limited to in-frame rearrangements. These files lack a portion of the clones; in checked studies, under half of the deficit traces to unresolved V genes, and the cause of the others is not known. A total of 60,000 to 65,000 clones appear in this sample, 80% to 90% of them only once. The ten largest account for approximately 5% of the sample.

This TCR was recovered from a human donor in good health. Some clones in this sample may be carry-over from other donors' samples. The sample comprised PBMCs. The V gene is TRBV7-9 and the J gene is TRBJ1-3, with TRBD1 tentatively as D gene (6 bases match). The bases are TGTGCCAGCAGCTTCGGGACAACGAACACCATATATTTT. Its translation is CASSFGTTNTIYF.